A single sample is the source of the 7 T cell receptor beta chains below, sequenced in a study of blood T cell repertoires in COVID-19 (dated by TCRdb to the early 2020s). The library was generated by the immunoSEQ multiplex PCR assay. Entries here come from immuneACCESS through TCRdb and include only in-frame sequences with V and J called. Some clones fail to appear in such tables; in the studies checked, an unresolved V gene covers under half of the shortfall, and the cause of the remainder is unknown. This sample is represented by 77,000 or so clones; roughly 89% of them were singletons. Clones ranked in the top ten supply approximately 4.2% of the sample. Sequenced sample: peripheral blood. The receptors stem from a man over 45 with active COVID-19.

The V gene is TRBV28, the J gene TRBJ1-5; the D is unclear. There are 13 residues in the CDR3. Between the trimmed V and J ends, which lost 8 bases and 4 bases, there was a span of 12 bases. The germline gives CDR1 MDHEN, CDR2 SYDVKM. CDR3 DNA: TGTGCCAGCCGGGAAGCGGGAAATCAGCCCCAGCATTTT. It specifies CASREAGNQPQHF.

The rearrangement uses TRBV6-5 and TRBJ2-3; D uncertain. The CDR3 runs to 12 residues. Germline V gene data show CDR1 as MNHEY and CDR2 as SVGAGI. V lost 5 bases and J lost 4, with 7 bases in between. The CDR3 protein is CASSQSPDTQYF. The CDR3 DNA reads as TGTGCCAGCAGTCAGTCTCCAGATACGCAGTATTTT.

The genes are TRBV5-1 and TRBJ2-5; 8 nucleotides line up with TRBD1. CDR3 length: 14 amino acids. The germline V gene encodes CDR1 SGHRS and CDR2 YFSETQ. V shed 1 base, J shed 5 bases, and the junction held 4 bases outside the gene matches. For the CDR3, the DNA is TGCGCCAGCAGCTTGCAGGGGGCGACGGAGACCCAGTACTTC. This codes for CASSLQGATETQYF. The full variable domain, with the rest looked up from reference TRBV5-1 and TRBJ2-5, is KAGVTQTPRYLIKTRGQQVTLSCSPISGHRSVSWYQQTPGQGLQFLFEYFSETQRNKGNFPGRFSGRQFSNSRSEMNVSTLELGDSALYLCASSLQGATETQYFGPGTRLLVL.

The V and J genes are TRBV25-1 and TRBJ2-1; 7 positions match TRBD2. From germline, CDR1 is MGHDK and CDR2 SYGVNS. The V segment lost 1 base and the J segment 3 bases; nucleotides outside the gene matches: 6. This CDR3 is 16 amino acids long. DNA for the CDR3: TGTGCCAGCAGTGAATCCGGGGGAGGGAGCTACAATGAGCAGTTCTTC. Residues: CASSESGGGSYNEQFF.

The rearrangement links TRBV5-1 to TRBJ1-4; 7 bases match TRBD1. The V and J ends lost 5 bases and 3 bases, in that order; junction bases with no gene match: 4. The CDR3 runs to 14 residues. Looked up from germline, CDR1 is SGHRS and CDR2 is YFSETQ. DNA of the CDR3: TGCGCCAGCAGTCTGGGACAGCCTAATGAAAAACTGTTTTTT. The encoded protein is CASSLGQPNEKLFF.

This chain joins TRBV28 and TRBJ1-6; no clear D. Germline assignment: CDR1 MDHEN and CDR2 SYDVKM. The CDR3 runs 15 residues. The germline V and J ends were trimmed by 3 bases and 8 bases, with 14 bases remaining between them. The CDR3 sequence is CASSFYRSLYSPLHF. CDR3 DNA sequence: TGTGCCAGCAGTTTCTACCGGTCACTGTATTCACCCCTCCACTTT.

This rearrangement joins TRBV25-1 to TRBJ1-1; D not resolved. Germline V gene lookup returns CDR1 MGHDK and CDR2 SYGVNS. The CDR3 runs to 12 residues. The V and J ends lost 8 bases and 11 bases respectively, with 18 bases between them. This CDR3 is CASSENGLRAFF. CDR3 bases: TGTGCCAGCTCCGAAAACGGTCTGAGGGCTTTCTTT.